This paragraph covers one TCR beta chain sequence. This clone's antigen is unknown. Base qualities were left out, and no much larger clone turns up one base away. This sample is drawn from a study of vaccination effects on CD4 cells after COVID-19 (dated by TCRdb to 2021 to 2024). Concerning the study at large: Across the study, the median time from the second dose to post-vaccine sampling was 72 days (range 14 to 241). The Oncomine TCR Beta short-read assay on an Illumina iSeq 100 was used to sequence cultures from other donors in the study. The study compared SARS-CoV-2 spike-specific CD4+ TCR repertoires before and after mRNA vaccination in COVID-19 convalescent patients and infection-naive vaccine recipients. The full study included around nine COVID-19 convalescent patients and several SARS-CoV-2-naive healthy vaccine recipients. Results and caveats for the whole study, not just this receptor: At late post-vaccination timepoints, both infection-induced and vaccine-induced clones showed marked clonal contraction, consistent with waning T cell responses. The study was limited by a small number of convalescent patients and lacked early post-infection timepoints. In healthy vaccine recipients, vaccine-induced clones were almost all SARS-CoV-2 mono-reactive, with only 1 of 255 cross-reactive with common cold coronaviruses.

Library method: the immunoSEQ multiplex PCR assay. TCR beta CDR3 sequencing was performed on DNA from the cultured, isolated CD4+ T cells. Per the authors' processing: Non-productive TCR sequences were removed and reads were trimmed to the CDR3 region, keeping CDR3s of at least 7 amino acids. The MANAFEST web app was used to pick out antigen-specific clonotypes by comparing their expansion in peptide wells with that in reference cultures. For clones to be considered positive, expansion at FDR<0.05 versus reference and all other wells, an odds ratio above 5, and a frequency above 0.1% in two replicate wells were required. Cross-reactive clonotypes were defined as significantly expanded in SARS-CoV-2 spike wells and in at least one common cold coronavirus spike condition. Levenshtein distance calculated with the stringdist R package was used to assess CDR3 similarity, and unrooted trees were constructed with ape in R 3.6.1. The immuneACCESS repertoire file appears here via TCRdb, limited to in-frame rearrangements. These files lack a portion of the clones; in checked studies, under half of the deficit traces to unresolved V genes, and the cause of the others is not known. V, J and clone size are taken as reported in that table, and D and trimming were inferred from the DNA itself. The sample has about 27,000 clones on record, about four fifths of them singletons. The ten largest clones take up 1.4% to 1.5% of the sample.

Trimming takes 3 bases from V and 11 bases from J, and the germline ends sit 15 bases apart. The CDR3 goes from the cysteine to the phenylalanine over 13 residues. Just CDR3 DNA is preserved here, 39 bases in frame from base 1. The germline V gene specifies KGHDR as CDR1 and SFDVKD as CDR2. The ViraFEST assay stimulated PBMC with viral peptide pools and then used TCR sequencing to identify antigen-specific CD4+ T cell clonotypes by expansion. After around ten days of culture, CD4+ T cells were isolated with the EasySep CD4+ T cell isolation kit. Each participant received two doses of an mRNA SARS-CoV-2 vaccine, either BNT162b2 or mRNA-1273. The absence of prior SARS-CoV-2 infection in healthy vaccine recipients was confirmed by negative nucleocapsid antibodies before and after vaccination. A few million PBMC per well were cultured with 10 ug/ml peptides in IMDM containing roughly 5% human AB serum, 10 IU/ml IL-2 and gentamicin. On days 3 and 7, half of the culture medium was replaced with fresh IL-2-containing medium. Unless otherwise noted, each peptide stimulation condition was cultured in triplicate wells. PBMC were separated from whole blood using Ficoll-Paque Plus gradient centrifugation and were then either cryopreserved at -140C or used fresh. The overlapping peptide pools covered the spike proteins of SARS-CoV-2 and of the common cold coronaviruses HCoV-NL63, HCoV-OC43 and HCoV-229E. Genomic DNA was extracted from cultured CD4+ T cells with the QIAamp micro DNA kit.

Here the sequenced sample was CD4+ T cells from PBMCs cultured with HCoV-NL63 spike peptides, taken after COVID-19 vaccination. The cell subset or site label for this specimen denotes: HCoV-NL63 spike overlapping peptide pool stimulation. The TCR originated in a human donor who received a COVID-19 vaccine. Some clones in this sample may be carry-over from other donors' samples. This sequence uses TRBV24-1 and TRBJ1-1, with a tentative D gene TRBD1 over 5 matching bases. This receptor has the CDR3 CATSDRRGGGAFF. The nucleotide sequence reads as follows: TGTGCCACCAGTGATCGAAGGGGTGGAGGCGCTTTCTTT.